The 16 T cell receptor beta chains reported below all come from one sample, sequenced in a study of identical twins (dated by TCRdb to about 2016). Libraries were constructed by 5' RACE. Sequencing was carried out with an Illumina HiSeq 2000. TCRdb applied fastp at Q25 and MiXCR to the public reads, then kept only in-frame beta chains. Rows are combined by CDR3 protein, so each entry shows the most common genes and DNA. This sample comprises over 600,000 distinct CDR3 sequences, 21% of them detected only once. The top ten constitute more than 4% of the sample. This same sample was also part of a study on T cells expressing NK-cell markers.

The sample was PBMCs. The receptor set was obtained from a woman between 18 and 29 years old in good health.

This clonotype was seen at least ten times. V is TRBV12-3 or TRBV12-4 and J is TRBJ2-7; TRBD1 might be the D (6 bases). V lost 1 base to trimming and J lost 9 bases, with 13 bases between them. This CDR3 is built from 13 residues. CDR3 nucleotides: TGTGCCAGCAGTTTAGACAGGGCCTCAAGGCAGTACTTC. Protein: CASSLDRASRQYF.

This clonotype was seen at least ten times. The genes are TRBV2 and TRBJ2-6; D is undetermined. Trimming removed 9 bases at V and 1 base at J, with 7 bases between. The CDR3 extends over 13 amino acids. In germline, CDR1 is SNHLY, CDR2 FYNNEI. This chain's CDR3 is CARKLSGANVLTF. CDR3 DNA: TGTGCCAGGAAGCTTTCTGGGGCCAACGTCCTGACTTTC. Full variable domain (missing parts from reference TRBV2 and TRBJ2-6): EPEVTQTPSHQVTQMGQEVILRCVPISNHLYFYWYRQILGQKVEFLVSFYNNEISEKSEIFDDQFSVERPDGSNFTLKIRSTKLEDSAMYFCARKLSGANVLTFGAGSRLTVL.

This clonotype was picked up many times. The chain is built from TRBV29-1 and TRBJ2-1; tentative D call: TRBD2 (6 bases). This CDR3 spans 14 amino acids. Per germline, CDR1 SQVTM and CDR2 ANQGSEA. With 2 bases removed from V and 0 bases from J, the gap between germline ends came to 8 bases. The CDR3 here is CSVEWDFSYNEQFF. CDR3 coding DNA: TGCAGCGTTGAATGGGACTTCTCCTACAATGAGCAGTTCTTC.

This clonotype was counted a few times. The V and J genes are TRBV12-3 or TRBV12-4 and TRBJ2-2; D is ambiguous. CDR3 length equals 14 residues. V gave up 3 bases and J gave up 5 bases, with 10 bases separating them. CDR3 protein: CASSLQAYTGELFF. In DNA form, the CDR3 reads TGTGCCAGCAGTTTGCAGGCCTATACCGGGGAGCTGTTTTTT.

This clonotype was counted only a few times. V usage is TRBV20-1 and J usage is TRBJ2-1, with D perhaps matching TRBD2 (7 bases). This CDR3 comprises 13 residues. V lost 0 bases, J lost 7 bases, and 10 bases lay in between. Germline V gene lookup returns CDR1 DFQATT and CDR2 SNEGSKA (reference sequence). CDR3 loop: CSAREGGTNEQFF. CDR3 nucleotides: TGCAGTGCTAGAGAGGGGGGGACAAATGAGCAGTTCTTC.

This chain joins TRBV20-1 and TRBJ2-1; 7 nucleotides align to TRBD1. The CDR3 loop spans 16 amino acids. V lost 4 bases to trimming and J lost 3 bases; unmatched junction nucleotides: 12. Germline V gene data show CDR1 as DFQATT and CDR2 as SNEGSKA (reference sequence). CDR3 nucleotide sequence: TGCAGTGCTACCGCCCCGACAGGGAACCTCTACAATGAGCAGTTCTTC. It encodes CSATAPTGNLYNEQFF.

The chain is built from TRBV25-1 and TRBJ2-7; weak D call: TRBD2 (5 bases). The germline CDR1 and CDR2 sequences are MGHDK and SYGVNS. Trimming cost V 2 bases and J 0 bases, with 14 bases left between them. CDR3 length: 16 residues. CDR3 nucleotides: TGTGCCAGCAGTGAAAAGCGGCTAATCCTCTCCTACGAGCAGTACTTC. Amino acids: CASSEKRLILSYEQYF.

This clonotype showed up just a few times. This rearrangement joins TRBV11-1 to TRBJ2-5; TRBD1 or TRBD2 may be the D gene (5 bases each). The V and J ends lost 1 base and 5 bases respectively, with 8 bases between them. The CDR3 covers 13 residues. The germline gives CDR1 SGHAT, CDR2 FQDESV (reference sequence). As DNA, the CDR3 is TGTGCCAGCAGCTTAGGTCGGGACGAGACCCAGTACTTC. As protein: CASSLGRDETQYF. The full variable domain, rest sourced from reference TRBV11-1 and TRBJ2-5, is EAEVAQSPRYKITEKSQAVAFWCDPISGHATLYWYRQILGQGPELLVQFQDESVVDDSQLPKDRFSAERLKGVDSTLKIQPAELGDSAMYLCASSLGRDETQYFGPGTRLLVL.

A few counts support this clonotype. V and J are TRBV7-2 and TRBJ1-2; possible D gene TRBD1, 5 bases. This CDR3 is 14 amino acids long. Germline CDR1 SGHTA, CDR2 FQGNSA. The V end lost 3 bases, the J end lost 3 bases, and 11 bases lay between the germline ends. In DNA, the CDR3 is TGTGCCAGCAGCTTGTTGACAGAGTACTATGGCTACACCTTC. It encodes CASSLLTEYYGYTF.

Concerning this clonotype itself: The junction and the germline gene differ at one end; a read error may be behind it. Written as DNA, the CDR3 is TGTGCCTGCAGTTTCGGGCGTCGACTCCCAAATGGCCACAATGAGCAGTTCTTC. Translation gives CACSFGRRLPNGHNEQFF. The rearrangement links TRBV12-3 or TRBV12-4 to TRBJ2-1, with D hard to call. The CDR3 is 18 residues long.

CDR3 loop: CASSQEPWGEQFF. The CDR3 bases are TGCGCCAGCAGCCAAGAACCCTGGGGTGAGCAGTTCTTC. The rearrangement links TRBV4-3 to TRBJ2-1, with no clear D. The CDR3 is made up of 13 amino acids. CDR1 is LGHNA, CDR2 YSLEER, per germline. The V end was cut by 0 bases, the J end by 9 bases, with 9 bases between.

The chain uses TRBV9 and TRBJ2-7; D is possibly TRBD2 (7 bases). Trimming pared 4 bases from V and 5 bases from J, leaving 22 bases between. The CDR3 is 16 amino acids. Germline CDR1 SGDLS, CDR2 YYNGEE. The CDR3 spells CASSPRKGEGPNEQYF. CDR3 nucleotides: TGTGCCAGCAGCCCCCGTAAGGGGGAGGGCCCCAACGAGCAGTACTTC.

This chain links TRBV6-2 or TRBV6-3 with TRBJ2-7; 9 nucleotides match TRBD1. The CDR3 sequence is 14 residues long. Per the germline V gene, CDR1 is MNHEY and CDR2 is SVGEGT. J was trimmed by 5 bases and V by 4 bases; bases with no gene match: 6. CDR3 sequence: CASSFGQGRNEQYF. CDR3 bases: TGTGCCAGCAGTTTTGGACAGGGGCGGAACGAGCAGTACTTC.

There are a few counts of this clonotype. The chain links TRBV6-2 or TRBV6-3 to TRBJ1-1, with a possible D match to TRBD1 (5 bases). Germline-derived CDR1 and CDR2 are MNHEY and SVGEGT. Trimming took 6 bases from V and 4 from J, leaving 27 bases between them. This CDR3 spans 18 amino acids. CDR3 bases: TGTGCCAGCAGAATCGACAGAAGGATTTCTCGACGCTCCACTGAAGCTTTCTTT. Encoded protein: CASRIDRRISRRSTEAFF.

This clonotype has only a few counts. The J gene is TRBJ2-3, the V gene TRBV7-8, with TRBD1 identical over 9 bases. The V gene's germline CDR1 is SGHVS and CDR2 FQNEAQ. The CDR3 is 17 amino acids. J was trimmed by 5 bases and V by 6 bases; bases with no gene match: 15. The CDR3 is CASRKYPRDRVGDTQYF. DNA for the CDR3: TGTGCCAGCAGGAAGTACCCCCGGGACAGGGTTGGAGATACGCAGTATTTT.

V and J are TRBV12-3 or TRBV12-4 and TRBJ2-1; 8 bases align to TRBD1. The CDR3 spans 15 residues. The V gene end was trimmed by 6 bases and the J gene end by 2 bases; junction bases not matched to a gene: 6. The CDR3 here is CASRTTGGPYNEQFF. In DNA, the CDR3 is TGTGCCAGCAGGACAACAGGGGGGCCCTACAATGAGCAGTTCTTC.